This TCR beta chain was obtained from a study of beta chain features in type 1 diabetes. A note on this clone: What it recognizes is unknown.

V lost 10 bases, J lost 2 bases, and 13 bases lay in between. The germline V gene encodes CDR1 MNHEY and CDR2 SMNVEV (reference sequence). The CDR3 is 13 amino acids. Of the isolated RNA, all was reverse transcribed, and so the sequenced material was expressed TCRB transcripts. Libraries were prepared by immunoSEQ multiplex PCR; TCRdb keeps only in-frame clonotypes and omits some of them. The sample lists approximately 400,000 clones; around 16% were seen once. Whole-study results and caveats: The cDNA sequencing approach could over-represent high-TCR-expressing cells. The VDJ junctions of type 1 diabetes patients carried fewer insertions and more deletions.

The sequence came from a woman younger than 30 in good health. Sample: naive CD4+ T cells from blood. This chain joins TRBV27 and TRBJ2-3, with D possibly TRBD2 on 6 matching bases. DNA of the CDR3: TGTGCCACCAGGCGCGGGACCACAGATACGCAGTATTTT. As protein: CATRRGTTDTQYF.